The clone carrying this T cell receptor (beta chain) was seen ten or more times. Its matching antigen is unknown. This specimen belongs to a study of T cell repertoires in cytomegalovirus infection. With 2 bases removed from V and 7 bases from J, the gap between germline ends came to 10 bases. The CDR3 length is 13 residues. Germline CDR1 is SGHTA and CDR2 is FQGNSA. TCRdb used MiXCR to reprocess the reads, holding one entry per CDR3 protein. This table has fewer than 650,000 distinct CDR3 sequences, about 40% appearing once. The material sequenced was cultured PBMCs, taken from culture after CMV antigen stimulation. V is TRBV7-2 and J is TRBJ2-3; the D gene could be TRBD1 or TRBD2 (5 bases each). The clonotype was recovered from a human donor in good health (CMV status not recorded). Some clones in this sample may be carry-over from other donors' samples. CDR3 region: CASSLSGTNTQYF. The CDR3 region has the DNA TGTGCCAGCAGCTTATCCGGGACCAATACGCAGTATTTT.